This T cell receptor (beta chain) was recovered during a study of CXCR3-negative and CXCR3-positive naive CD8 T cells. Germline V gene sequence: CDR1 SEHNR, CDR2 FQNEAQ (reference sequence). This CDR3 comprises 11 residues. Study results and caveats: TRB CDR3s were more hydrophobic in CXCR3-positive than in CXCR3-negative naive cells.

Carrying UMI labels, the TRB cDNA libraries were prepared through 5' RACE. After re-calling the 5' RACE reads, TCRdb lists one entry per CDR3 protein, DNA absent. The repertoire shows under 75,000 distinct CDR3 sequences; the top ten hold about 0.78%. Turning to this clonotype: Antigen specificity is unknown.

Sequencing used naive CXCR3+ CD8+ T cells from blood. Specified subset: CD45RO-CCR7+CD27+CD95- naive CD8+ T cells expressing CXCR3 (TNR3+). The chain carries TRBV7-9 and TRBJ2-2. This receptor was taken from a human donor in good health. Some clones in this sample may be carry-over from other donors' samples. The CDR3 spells CASIGTGELFF.